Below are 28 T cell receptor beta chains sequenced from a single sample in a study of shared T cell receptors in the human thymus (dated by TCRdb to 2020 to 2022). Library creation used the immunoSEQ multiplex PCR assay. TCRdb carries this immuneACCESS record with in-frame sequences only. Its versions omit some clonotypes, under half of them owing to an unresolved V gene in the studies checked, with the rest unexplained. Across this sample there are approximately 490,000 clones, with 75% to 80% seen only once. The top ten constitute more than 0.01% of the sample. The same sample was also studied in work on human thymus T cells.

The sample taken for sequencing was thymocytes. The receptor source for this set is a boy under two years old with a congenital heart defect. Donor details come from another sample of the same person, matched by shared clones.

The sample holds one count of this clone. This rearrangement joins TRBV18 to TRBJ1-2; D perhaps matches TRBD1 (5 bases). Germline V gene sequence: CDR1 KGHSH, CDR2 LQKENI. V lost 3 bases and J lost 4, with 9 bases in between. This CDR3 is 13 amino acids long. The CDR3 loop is CASSPRDAYGYTF. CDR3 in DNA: TGTGCCAGCTCACCCAGGGATGCCTATGGCTACACCTTC.

The CDR3, as DNA: TGTGCTAGTGGTCAAAGGGACAGGTTGTTCTTT. This encodes CASGQRDRLFF. The chain uses TRBV12-5 and TRBJ1-1, with 8 bases matching TRBD1. The CDR3 consists of 11 residues. V shed 5 bases, J shed 14 bases, and the junction held 7 bases outside the gene matches. CDR1 is LGHNT, CDR2 FRNRAP, per germline.

The CDR3 DNA sequence: TGTGCCAGCAACTCCGGTTGGTCCGGGGAGCTGTTTTTT. Translation gives CASNSGWSGELFF. The gene calls are TRBV2 and TRBJ2-2, with D unclear. Trimming removed 7 bases from V and 6 bases from J, with 12 bases in between. CDR1 is SNHLY and CDR2 is FYNNEI in the germline V gene. The CDR3 totals 13 residues.

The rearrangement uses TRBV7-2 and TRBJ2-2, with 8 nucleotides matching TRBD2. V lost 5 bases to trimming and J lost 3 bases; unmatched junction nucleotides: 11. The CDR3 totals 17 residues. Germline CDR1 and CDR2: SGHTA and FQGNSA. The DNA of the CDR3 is TGTGCCAGCAGCCCCCGTAGGAGCGGGAGTGACACCGGGGAGCTGTTTTTT. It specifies CASSPRRSGSDTGELFF.

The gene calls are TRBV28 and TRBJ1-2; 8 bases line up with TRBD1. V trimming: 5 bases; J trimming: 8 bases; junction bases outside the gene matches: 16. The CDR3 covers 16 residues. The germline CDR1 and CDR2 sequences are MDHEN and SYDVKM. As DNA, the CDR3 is TGTGCCAGCAGTCCCTCGGGACAGGCCCCCCGAGGCGGCTACACCTTC. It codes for CASSPSGQAPRGGYTF.

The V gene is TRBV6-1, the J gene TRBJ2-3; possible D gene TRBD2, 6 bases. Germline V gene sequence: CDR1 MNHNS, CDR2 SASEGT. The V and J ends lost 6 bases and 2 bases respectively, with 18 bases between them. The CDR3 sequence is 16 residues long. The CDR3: CASREPGLRHTDTQYF. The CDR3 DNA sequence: TGTGCCAGCAGAGAACCGGGACTCCGCCACACAGATACGCAGTATTTT.

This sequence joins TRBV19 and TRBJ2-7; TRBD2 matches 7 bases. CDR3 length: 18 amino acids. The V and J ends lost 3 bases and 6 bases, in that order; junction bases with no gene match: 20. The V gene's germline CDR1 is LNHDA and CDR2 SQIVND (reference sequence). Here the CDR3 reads CASSMGTAAGREMGEQYF. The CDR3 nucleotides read TGTGCCAGTAGTATGGGGACGGCAGCAGGGCGGGAGATGGGCGAGCAGTACTTC.

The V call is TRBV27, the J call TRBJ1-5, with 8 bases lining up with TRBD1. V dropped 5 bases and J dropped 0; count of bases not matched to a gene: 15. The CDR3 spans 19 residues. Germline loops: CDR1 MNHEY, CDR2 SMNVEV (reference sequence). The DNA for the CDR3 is TGTGCCAGCAGTCTGTTGGGGACAGGCGGATATTATAGCAATCAGCCCCAGCATTTT. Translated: CASSLLGTGGYYSNQPQHF.

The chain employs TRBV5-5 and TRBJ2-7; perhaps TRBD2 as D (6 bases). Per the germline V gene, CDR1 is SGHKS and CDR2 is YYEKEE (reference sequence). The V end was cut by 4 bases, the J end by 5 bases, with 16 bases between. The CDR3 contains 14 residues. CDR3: CASSRGWVRHEQYF. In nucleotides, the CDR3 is TGTGCCAGCAGCCGGGGGTGGGTTAGACACGAGCAGTACTTC. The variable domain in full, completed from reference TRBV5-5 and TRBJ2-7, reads DAGVTQSPTHLIKTRGQQVTLRCSPISGHKSVSWYQQVLGQGPQFIFQYYEKEERGRGNFPDRFSARQFPNYSSELNVNALLLGDSALYLCASSRGWVRHEQYFGPGTRLTVT.

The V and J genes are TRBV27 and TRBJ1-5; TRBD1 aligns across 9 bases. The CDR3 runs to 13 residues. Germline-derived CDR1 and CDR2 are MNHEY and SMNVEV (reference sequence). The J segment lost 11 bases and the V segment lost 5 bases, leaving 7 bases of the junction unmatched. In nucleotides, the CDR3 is TGTGCCAGCAGTGCTGGACAGGGGCGAACCCAGCATTTT. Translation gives CASSAGQGRTQHF.

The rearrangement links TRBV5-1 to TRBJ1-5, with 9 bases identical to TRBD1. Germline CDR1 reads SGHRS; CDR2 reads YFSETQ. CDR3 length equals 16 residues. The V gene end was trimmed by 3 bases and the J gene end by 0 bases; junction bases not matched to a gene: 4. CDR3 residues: CASSWGDRDSNQPQHF. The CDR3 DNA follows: TGCGCCAGCAGCTGGGGGGACAGGGATAGCAATCAGCCCCAGCATTTT.

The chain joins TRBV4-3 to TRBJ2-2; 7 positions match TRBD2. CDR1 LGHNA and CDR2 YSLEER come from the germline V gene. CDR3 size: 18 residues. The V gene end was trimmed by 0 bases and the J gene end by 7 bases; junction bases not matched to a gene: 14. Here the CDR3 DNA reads TGCGCCAGCAGCCAAGAAAAATCGAAAGCGGGAAGGCACGGGGAGCTGTTTTTT. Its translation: CASSQEKSKAGRHGELFF.

The CDR3 DNA reads as TGTGCCAGCAGTTTGGAGAGCAATCAGCCCCAGCATTTT. Its translation: CASSLESNQPQHF. The gene calls are TRBV27 and TRBJ1-5, with D hard to call. The germline gives CDR1 MNHEY, CDR2 SMNVEV (reference sequence). This CDR3 has 13 residues. The V end was cut by 3 bases, the J end by 1 base, with 4 bases between.

The DNA of the CDR3 is TGTGCCAGCAGCTGGGGACAGCTAACCTCCTACAATGAGCAGTTCTTC. Its translation is CASSWGQLTSYNEQFF. This sequence joins TRBV7-9 and TRBJ2-1; 7 bases match TRBD1. V was pared by 4 bases and J by 0 bases, with 6 bases of the junction left unmatched. In germline, CDR1 is SEHNR, CDR2 FQNEAQ (reference sequence). This CDR3 region has 16 residues. The complete variable domain, with remaining parts taken from reference TRBV7-9 and TRBJ2-1, reads DTGVSQNPRHKITKRGQNVTFRCDPISEHNRLYWYRQTLGQGPEFLTYFQNEAQLEKSRLLSDRFSAERPKGSFSTLEIQRTEQGDSAMYLCASSWGQLTSYNEQFFGPGTRLTVL.

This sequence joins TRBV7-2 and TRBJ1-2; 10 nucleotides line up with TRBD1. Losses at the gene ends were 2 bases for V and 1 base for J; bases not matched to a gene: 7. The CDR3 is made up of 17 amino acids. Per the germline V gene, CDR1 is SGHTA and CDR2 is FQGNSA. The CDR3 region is CASSLRDRGTSNYGYTF. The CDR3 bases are TGTGCCAGCAGCTTAAGGGACAGGGGCACAAGTAACTATGGCTACACCTTC.

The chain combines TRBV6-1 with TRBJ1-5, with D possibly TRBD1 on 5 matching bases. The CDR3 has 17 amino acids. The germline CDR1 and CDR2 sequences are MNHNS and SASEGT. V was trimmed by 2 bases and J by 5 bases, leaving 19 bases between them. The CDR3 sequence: CASSESRKGDVDQPQHF. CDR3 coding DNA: TGTGCCAGCAGTGAAAGTAGGAAAGGGGATGTAGATCAGCCCCAGCATTTT.

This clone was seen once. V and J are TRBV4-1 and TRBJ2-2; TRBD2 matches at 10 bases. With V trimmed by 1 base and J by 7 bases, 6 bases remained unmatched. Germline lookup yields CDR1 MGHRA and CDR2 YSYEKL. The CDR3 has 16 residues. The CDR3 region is CASSQVPAGGDGELFF. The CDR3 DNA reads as TGCGCCAGCAGCCAAGTGCCAGCGGGAGGGGACGGGGAGCTGTTTTTT.

The CDR3: CAWREGQGESNYGYTF. Here the CDR3 DNA reads TGTGCCTGGAGGGAGGGACAGGGGGAGAGTAACTATGGCTACACCTTC. V is TRBV30 and J is TRBJ1-2, with TRBD1 matching over 11 bases. The germline V gene encodes CDR1 GTSNPN and CDR2 SVGIG (reference sequence). Trimming at V came to 3 bases and at J to 1 base, leaving 7 bases not matched to a gene. The CDR3 runs to 16 residues.

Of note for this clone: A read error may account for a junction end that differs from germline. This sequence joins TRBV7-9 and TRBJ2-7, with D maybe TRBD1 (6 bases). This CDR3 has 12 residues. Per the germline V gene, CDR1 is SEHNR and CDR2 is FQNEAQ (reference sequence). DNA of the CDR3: TGTGCCAGCAGCTTGGGGGCCTACGAGCAGTGCTTC. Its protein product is CASSLGAYEQCF.

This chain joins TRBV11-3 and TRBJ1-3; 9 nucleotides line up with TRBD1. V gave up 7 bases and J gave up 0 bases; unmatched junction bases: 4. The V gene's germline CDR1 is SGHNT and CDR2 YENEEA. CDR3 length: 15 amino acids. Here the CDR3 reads CASTDRGNSGNTIYF. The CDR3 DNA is TGTGCCAGCACCGACAGGGGGAACTCTGGAAACACCATATATTTT.

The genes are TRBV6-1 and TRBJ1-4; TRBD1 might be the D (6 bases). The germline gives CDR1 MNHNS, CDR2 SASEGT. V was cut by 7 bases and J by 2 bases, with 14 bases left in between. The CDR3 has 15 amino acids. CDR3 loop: CASKTGTPTNEKLFF. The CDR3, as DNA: TGTGCCAGCAAGACCGGGACACCGACTAATGAAAAACTGTTTTTT.

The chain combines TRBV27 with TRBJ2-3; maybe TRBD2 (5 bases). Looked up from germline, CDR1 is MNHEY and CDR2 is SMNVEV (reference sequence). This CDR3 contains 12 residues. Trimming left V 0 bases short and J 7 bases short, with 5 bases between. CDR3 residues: CASSLSGNTQYF. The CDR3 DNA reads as TGTGCCAGCAGTTTATCCGGGAATACGCAGTATTTT.

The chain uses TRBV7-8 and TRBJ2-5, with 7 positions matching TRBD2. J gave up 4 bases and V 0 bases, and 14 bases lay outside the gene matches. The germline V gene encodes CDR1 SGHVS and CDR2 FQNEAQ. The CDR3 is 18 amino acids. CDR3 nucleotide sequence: TGTGCCAGCAGCTTAGCGCTTAGGCGGGAGTTAAGGCCAGAGACCCAGTACTTC. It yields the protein CASSLALRRELRPETQYF.

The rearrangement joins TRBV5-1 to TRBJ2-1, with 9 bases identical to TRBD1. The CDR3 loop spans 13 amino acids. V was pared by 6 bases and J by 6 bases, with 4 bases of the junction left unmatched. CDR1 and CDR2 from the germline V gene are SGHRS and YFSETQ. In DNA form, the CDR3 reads TGCGCCAGCACCGGGACAGGGACCAATGAGCAGTTCTTC. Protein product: CASTGTGTNEQFF.

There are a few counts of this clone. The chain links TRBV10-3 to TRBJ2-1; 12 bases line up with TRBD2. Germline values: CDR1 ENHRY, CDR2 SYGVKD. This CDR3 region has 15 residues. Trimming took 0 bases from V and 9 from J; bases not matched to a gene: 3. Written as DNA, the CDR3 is TGTGCCATCAGTGAGTCGACTAGCGGGAGTGGTGAGCAGTTCTTC. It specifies CAISESTSGSGEQFF.

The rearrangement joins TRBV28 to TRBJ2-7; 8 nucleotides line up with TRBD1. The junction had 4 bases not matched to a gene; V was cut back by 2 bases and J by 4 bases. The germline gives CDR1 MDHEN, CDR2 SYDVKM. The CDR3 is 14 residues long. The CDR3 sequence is CASSLAGGRYEQYF. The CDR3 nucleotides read TGTGCCAGCAGTTTAGCAGGGGGCAGGTACGAGCAGTACTTC.

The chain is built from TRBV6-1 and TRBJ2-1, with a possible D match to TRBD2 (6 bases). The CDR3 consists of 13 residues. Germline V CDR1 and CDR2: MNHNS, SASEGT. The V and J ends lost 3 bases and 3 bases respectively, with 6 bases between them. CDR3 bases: TGTGCCAGCAGTGAGACTAGCTACAATGAGCAGTTCTTC. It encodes CASSETSYNEQFF.

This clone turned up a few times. The CDR3 DNA sequence: TGTGCCAGCAGAGCGGGAGGGCCCTACGAGCAGTACTTC. Translating it yields CASRAGGPYEQYF. The chain uses TRBV6-5 and TRBJ2-7; the match to TRBD2 covers 10 bases. Germline values: CDR1 MNHEY, CDR2 SVGAGI. The CDR3 length is 13 residues. Trimming removed 6 bases from V and 2 bases from J; junction bases left unmatched: 1.